The 11 T cell receptor beta chains below were found in one sample sequenced in a study of blood T cell repertoires in COVID-19. Clones were sequenced by immunoSEQ multiplex PCR, and TCRdb holds only the in-frame ones, with some missing. Of under 200,000 clones in the sample, 85% were seen once. The sequencing sample was made of peripheral blood. These TCRs come from an elderly woman with COVID-19, enrolled during active disease.

This clone was found a few times. V gene TRBV28 combines with J gene TRBJ1-3; D is uncertain. Germline CDR1 is MDHEN and CDR2 is SYDVKM. Trimming took 5 bases from V and 0 from J, leaving 5 bases between them. The CDR3 has 13 residues. The CDR3 spells CASSVSSGNTIYF. In nucleotides, the CDR3 is TGTGCCAGCAGTGTGAGCTCTGGAAACACCATATATTTT.

V and J are TRBV6-5 and TRBJ2-7; D remains ambiguous. Germline V gives CDR1 MNHEY, CDR2 SVGAGI. V was clipped by 3 bases and J by 0 bases, with 9 bases between them. The CDR3 consists of 14 residues. DNA for the CDR3: TGTGCCAGCAGTTATGGTCTGGCCTCCTACGAGCAGTACTTC. This sequence encodes CASSYGLASYEQYF.

CDR3 sequence: CASSTRQGQETQYF. The CDR3 coding sequence is TGTGCCAGCAGCACCCGACAGGGCCAAGAGACCCAGTACTTC. The chain is built from TRBV3-1 (or the pseudogene TRBV3-2) and TRBJ2-5; 7 bases are a match to TRBD1. The germline V gene encodes CDR1 LGHDT and CDR2 YNNKEL (reference sequence). The CDR3 runs to 14 residues. V lost 5 bases and J lost 1; bases outside the gene matches: 4.

The chain employs TRBV3-1 (or the pseudogene TRBV3-2) and TRBJ2-4, with no clear D. The CDR3 has 14 amino acids. V was shortened by 4 bases and J by 1 base, with 8 bases between the two germline ends. Germline lookup yields CDR1 LGHDT and CDR2 YNNKEL (reference sequence). Here the CDR3 reads CASSPPGAKNIQYF. CDR3 nucleotide sequence: TGTGCCAGCAGCCCCCCCGGGGCCAAAAACATTCAGTACTTC.

The V call is TRBV18, the J call TRBJ1-4, with D unresolved. The CDR3 is made up of 13 amino acids. Germline V lookup: CDR1 KGHSH, CDR2 LQKENI. Trimming pared 0 bases from V and 8 bases from J, leaving 7 bases between. The CDR3 is CASSPPAGEKLFF. CDR3 nucleotides: TGTGCCAGCTCACCACCGGCAGGAGAAAAACTGTTTTTT.

This sequence joins TRBV19 and TRBJ1-5; TRBD1 is a possible D gene (5 bases). The V gene's germline CDR1 is LNHDA and CDR2 SQIVND (reference sequence). There are 15 residues in the CDR3. V was clipped by 5 bases and J by 0 bases, with 11 bases between them. CDR3 sequence (DNA): TGTGCCAGTAGTGTTGGCGGGGGTAGCAATCAGCCCCAGCATTTT. As protein: CASSVGGGSNQPQHF.

This clone appeared once. The rearrangement links TRBV5-4 to TRBJ2-1; a possible D gene is TRBD1 (6 bases). Germline CDR1 SGHNT, CDR2 YYREEE (reference sequence). There are 14 residues in the CDR3. V was pared by 5 bases and J by 6 bases, with 15 bases between. The CDR3 bases are TGTGCCAGCAGTATACAGGGCCCCGGCAATGAGCAGTTCTTC. Residues: CASSIQGPGNEQFF.

V and J are TRBV6-5 and TRBJ1-4; a weak D match, TRBD1 (5 bases). Trimming cost V 7 bases and J 4 bases, with 16 bases left between them. The CDR3 has 15 amino acids. Germline CDR1 reads MNHEY; CDR2 reads SVGAGI. CDR3 coding DNA: TGTGCCAGCAAATCCGTCCCTGGACATAATGAAAAACTGTTTTTT. The encoded protein is CASKSVPGHNEKLFF.

This clone has a single count. The genes are TRBV4-2 and TRBJ2-7, with 7 nucleotides matching TRBD1. The CDR3 is 15 amino acids. Losses at the gene ends were 1 base for V and 7 bases for J; bases not matched to a gene: 10. The germline V gene has CDR1 LGHNA and CDR2 YNFKEQ. The CDR3 spells CASSQAEIQGKEQYF. CDR3 sequence (DNA): TGTGCCAGCAGCCAAGCCGAGATACAGGGGAAAGAGCAGTACTTC.

The rearrangement links TRBV5-1 to TRBJ1-2; D remains ambiguous. Germline V gene lookup returns CDR1 SGHRS and CDR2 YFSETQ. There are 16 residues in the CDR3. Trimming removed 6 bases from V and 0 bases from J, with 18 bases in between. The CDR3 loop is CASNPNPTEANYGYTF. The CDR3 bases are TGCGCCAGCAATCCGAATCCGACTGAAGCTAACTATGGCTACACCTTC.

The J gene is TRBJ2-5, the V gene TRBV7-9; 13 bases agree with TRBD2. Germline CDR1 reads SEHNR; CDR2 reads FQNEAQ (reference sequence). Trimming removed 5 bases from V and 4 bases from J; junction bases left unmatched: 13. The CDR3 is made up of 18 amino acids. The CDR3 is CASSRTSGGTISSETQYF. The CDR3 DNA reads TGTGCCAGCAGCAGGACTAGCGGGGGAACTATAAGTTCAGAGACCCAGTACTTC.